Presented here are 16 T cell receptor beta chains from one specimen sequenced in a study of blood T cell repertoires in COVID-19. Sequenced by immunoSEQ multiplex PCR; TCRdb stores in-frame clones only, minus some. Of about 250,000 clones in the sample, approximately 90% are singletons; the top ten hold approximately 1.7%. The sample was PBMCs or T cells enriched from blood (not recorded which). All receptors derive from a man in his forties who had recovered from COVID-19.

The chain employs TRBV4-2 and TRBJ1-2; TRBD1 might be the D (5 bases). Trimming removed 1 base from V and 4 bases from J, with 22 bases in between. Germline assignment: CDR1 LGHNA and CDR2 YNFKEQ. The length of the CDR3 is 18 residues. CDR3 bases: TGTGCCAGCAGCCAAGGAGTCGGCGACAGAAGTTTACTCTATGGCTACACCTTC. It yields the protein CASSQGVGDRSLLYGYTF.

The chain joins TRBV24-1 to TRBJ2-3; 10 bases are shared with TRBD1. CDR1 is KGHDR and CDR2 is SFDVKD in the germline V gene. The trim removed 5 bases at V and 1 base at J, leaving 2 bases unmatched. The CDR3 spans 15 residues. This CDR3 is CATSGGTGGTDTQYF. The CDR3, as DNA: TGTGCCACCAGTGGTGGGACAGGGGGCACAGATACGCAGTATTTT.

The V and J genes are TRBV9 and TRBJ1-2; 9 positions agree with TRBD1. Germline V gene lookup returns CDR1 SGDLS and CDR2 YYNGEE. The CDR3 is made up of 14 amino acids. V dropped 0 bases and J dropped 8; count of bases not matched to a gene: 5. CDR3: CASSVAGTGWGYTF. The CDR3 DNA reads TGTGCCAGCAGCGTAGCCGGGACAGGGTGGGGCTACACCTTC.

This chain uses TRBV21-1 with TRBJ2-7; the table gives TRBD1 as D, unverified against the DNA. TRBV21-1 is marked as a pseudogene. The length of the CDR3 is 15 residues. This chain's CDR3 is CASSKINRGEYEQYF. The CDR3 region has the DNA TGTGCCAGCAGCAAAATCAACAGGGGGGAATACGAGCAGTACTTC.

This clone has a handful of counts. The rearrangement uses TRBV3-1 (or the pseudogene TRBV3-2) and TRBJ1-2, with TRBD1 as a possible D gene (5 bases). Germline V gives CDR1 LGHDT, CDR2 YNNKEL (reference sequence). Trimming removed 1 base at V and 3 bases at J, with 12 bases between. The CDR3 has 15 residues. Written as DNA, the CDR3 is TGTGCCAGCAGCCAAGGGGGTCGGGGGTACTATGGCTACACCTTC. Its protein product is CASSQGGRGYYGYTF.

The chain is built from TRBV19 and TRBJ2-7, with 11 nucleotides matching TRBD1. This CDR3 comprises 15 residues. V gave up 5 bases and J gave up 3 bases; unmatched junction bases: 6. The germline gives CDR1 LNHDA, CDR2 SQIVND (reference sequence). CDR3 sequence reads: CASSSGQGGYYEQYF. The DNA of the CDR3 is TGTGCCAGTAGTTCGGGACAGGGGGGCTACTACGAGCAGTACTTC. The entire variable domain, with the rest obtained from reference TRBV19 and TRBJ2-7, is as follows: DGGITQSPKYLFRKEGQNVTLSCEQNLNHDAMYWYRQDPGQGLRLIYYSQIVNDFQKGDIAEGYSVSREKKESFPLTVTSAQKNPTAFYLCASSSGQGGYYEQYFGPGTRLTVT.

The J gene is TRBJ2-1, the V gene TRBV27; D remains ambiguous. Per the germline V gene, CDR1 is MNHEY and CDR2 is SMNVEV (reference sequence). The V end was cut by 8 bases, the J end by 2 bases, with 13 bases between. CDR3 length: 14 residues. CDR3 sequence: CASGPRVPYNEQFF. The DNA of the CDR3 is TGTGCCAGCGGTCCTCGGGTACCCTACAATGAGCAGTTCTTC.

The chain has TRBV5-1 and TRBJ2-3; the match to TRBD2 covers 11 bases. Germline loops: CDR1 SGHRS, CDR2 YFSETQ. With 3 bases clipped from V and 1 base from J, the junction kept 4 bases outside the gene matches. The CDR3 is 16 amino acids. The CDR3 sequence: CASSSQLAGGTDTQYF. In nucleotides, the CDR3 is TGCGCCAGCAGCTCCCAACTAGCGGGGGGCACAGATACGCAGTATTTT. Full variable domain (missing parts from reference TRBV5-1 and TRBJ2-3): KAGVTQTPRYLIKTRGQQVTLSCSPISGHRSVSWYQQTPGQGLQFLFEYFSETQRNKGNFPGRFSGRQFSNSRSEMNVSTLELGDSALYLCASSSQLAGGTDTQYFGPGTRLTVL.

The chain combines TRBV6-4 with TRBJ1-6; 9 bases agree with TRBD1. Losses at the gene ends were 5 bases for V and 2 bases for J; bases not matched to a gene: 4. Germline loops: CDR1 MRHNA, CDR2 SNTAGT. The CDR3 runs 16 residues. The CDR3 region has the DNA TGTGCCAGCAGTCAAGGGACAGGGCCCTATAATTCACCCCTCCACTTT. This gives the protein CASSQGTGPYNSPLHF.

This clone was seen a single time. The V and J genes are TRBV6-1 and TRBJ1-1, with 9 bases aligning to TRBD1. The germline gives CDR1 MNHNS, CDR2 SASEGT. The CDR3 consists of 16 residues. V shed 3 bases and J 6 bases; nucleotides not matched to a gene: 11. The CDR3 DNA is TGTGCCAGCAGTGACACCTTTGGGACAGGGATTCCTGAAGCTTTCTTT. This gives the protein CASSDTFGTGIPEAFF.

The chain links TRBV5-1 to TRBJ2-5; the match to TRBD1 covers 7 bases. Germline V gene sequence: CDR1 SGHRS, CDR2 YFSETQ. V gave up 4 bases and J gave up 1 base; unmatched junction bases: 1. The CDR3 loop spans 13 amino acids. The CDR3, as DNA: TGCGCCAGCAGCCGGGACAGCCAAGAGACCCAGTACTTC. It specifies CASSRDSQETQYF. The complete variable domain, with remaining parts taken from reference TRBV5-1 and TRBJ2-5, reads KAGVTQTPRYLIKTRGQQVTLSCSPISGHRSVSWYQQTPGQGLQFLFEYFSETQRNKGNFPGRFSGRQFSNSRSEMNVSTLELGDSALYLCASSRDSQETQYFGPGTRLLVL.

The rearrangement links TRBV7-9 to TRBJ2-4, with 10 bases lining up with TRBD2. The junction had 7 bases not matched to a gene; V was cut back by 5 bases and J by 9 bases. The CDR3 is 14 amino acids. CDR1 and CDR2 from the germline V gene are SEHNR and FQNEAQ (reference sequence). CDR3 nucleotide sequence: TGTGCCAGCAGCGAACTGGCTAGCGGGAGCATTCAGTACTTC. Translating gives CASSELASGSIQYF.

The chain couples TRBV15 to TRBJ2-2, with TRBD1 identical over 7 bases. The junction had 6 bases not matched to a gene; V was cut back by 3 bases and J by 5 bases. Germline CDR1 and CDR2: LNHNV and YYDKDF (reference sequence). This CDR3 is built from 15 residues. The CDR3 coding sequence is TGTGCCACCAGCAGCGGACAGGTGTCTACCGGGGAGCTGTTTTTT. Translation gives CATSSGQVSTGELFF.

The V call is TRBV19, the J call TRBJ2-7; 9 bases are a match to TRBD1. J gave up 1 base and V 4 bases, and 2 bases lay outside the gene matches. From germline, CDR1 is LNHDA and CDR2 SQIVND (reference sequence). CDR3 length: 14 amino acids. CDR3 amino acids: CASSTGTGSYEQYF. The CDR3 bases are TGTGCCAGTAGTACCGGGACAGGGTCCTACGAGCAGTACTTC.

The chain carries TRBV11-2 and TRBJ2-3; D is unresolved. Trimming took off 5 bases at V and 0 bases at J, with 3 bases between the two ends. CDR1 and CDR2 (germline): SGHAT, FQNNGV. The CDR3 is made up of 12 amino acids. The CDR3 here is CASSPSTDTQYF. As DNA, the CDR3 is TGTGCCAGCAGCCCTAGCACAGATACGCAGTATTTT.

The chain uses TRBV4-2 and TRBJ2-5; D possibly corresponds to TRBD2 (5 bases). CDR1 and CDR2 (germline): LGHNA, YNFKEQ. The CDR3 is 13 residues long. V lost 4 bases to trimming and J lost 5 bases, with 11 bases between them. CDR3 residues: CASSRLGVETQYF. Here the CDR3 DNA reads TGTGCCAGCAGCCGACTCGGGGTGGAGACCCAGTACTTC.